The 24 T cell receptor beta chains below were found in one sample sequenced in a study of early T cells in non-severe SARS-CoV-2 infection. TCRdb re-called the 5' RACE reads with MiXCR, one entry per CDR3 protein. Among around 33,000 distinct CDR3 sequences listed, roughly 4.8% were seen once. What was sequenced was whole blood. Every receptor here comes from an adult who was a healthcare worker with PCR-confirmed SARS-CoV-2 infection or an uninfected control (not recorded which).

This clonotype was recorded many times. The chain carries TRBV6-6 and TRBJ2-5; no firm D call. The CDR3 loop spans 14 amino acids. V was trimmed by 7 bases and J by 4 bases, leaving 16 bases between them. Looked up from germline, CDR1 is MNHNY and CDR2 is SVGAGI (reference sequence). The CDR3 spells CASIISPNGETQYF. The CDR3 bases are TGTGCCAGCATCATCTCCCCCAACGGAGAGACCCAGTACTTC.

This clonotype was observed a few times. The rearrangement uses TRBV12-3 or TRBV12-4 and TRBJ2-1; D call uncertain. The CDR3 has 14 amino acids. V was pared by 6 bases and J by 0 bases, with 9 bases between. CDR3 region: CASSRGPSYNEQFF. The CDR3 region has the DNA TGTGCCAGCAGCCGTGGCCCCTCCTACAATGAGCAGTTCTTC.

This clonotype showed up many times. The V gene is TRBV9, the J gene TRBJ1-2, with D possibly being TRBD1 (5 bases). The CDR3 sequence is 15 residues long. V was trimmed by 0 bases and J by 3 bases, leaving 12 bases between them. Germline CDR1 SGDLS, CDR2 YYNGEE. In nucleotides, the CDR3 is TGTGCCAGCAGCGTAGGGACATCAAAGGACTATGGCTACACCTTC. Translated, it gives CASSVGTSKDYGYTF.

At least ten counts were recorded for this clonotype. The V gene is TRBV28, the J gene TRBJ2-3; D assignment may be TRBD1 or TRBD2 (6 bases each). Deletions cut 6 bases from V and 2 bases from J, with 18 bases between. This CDR3 is built from 16 residues. Germline CDR1 reads MDHEN; CDR2 reads SYDVKM. The CDR3 region has the DNA TGTGCCAGCAGATCCCAGAGGGGGGTTTACACAGATACGCAGTATTTT. It encodes CASRSQRGVYTDTQYF.

At least ten counts were recorded for this clonotype. The chain is built from TRBV2 and TRBJ2-7, with D possibly matching TRBD1 (5 bases). The germline CDR1 and CDR2 sequences are SNHLY and FYNNEI. The length of the CDR3 is 13 residues. Trimming removed 4 bases from V and 9 bases from J, with 16 bases in between. CDR3 region: CASSVSGIDGQYF. The DNA for the CDR3 is TGTGCCAGCAGTGTTTCAGGGATCGATGGGCAGTACTTC.

This clonotype has a count of ten or more. The J gene is TRBJ2-3, the V gene TRBV9, with TRBD2 identical over 8 bases. Trimming cost V 3 bases and J 7 bases; bases outside gene matches: 10. Germline CDR1 and CDR2: SGDLS and YYNGEE. This CDR3 has 15 amino acids. The CDR3 sequence: CASSAAGDPTNTQYF. Here the CDR3 DNA reads TGTGCCAGCAGCGCAGCGGGAGACCCCACGAATACGCAGTATTTT.

The chain recombines TRBV28 with TRBJ2-5; 11 bases agree with TRBD2. The CDR3 consists of 15 residues. Germline assignment: CDR1 MDHEN and CDR2 SYDVKM. The ends lost 4 bases at V and 2 bases at J; junction bases unmatched: 3. For the CDR3, the DNA is TGTGCCAGCAGTTCGAGACTAGCGGGGCAAGAGACCCAGTACTTC. It specifies CASSSRLAGQETQYF.

In its sample, this clonotype was seen a few times. One junction end disagrees with the germline gene, perhaps due to a read error. The CDR3: CAIGFRDRPYGQYF. The CDR3, as DNA: TGTGCCATCGGGTTCCGGGACAGACCCTACGGGCAGTACTTC. The genes are TRBV10-3 and TRBJ2-7; 7 bases map to TRBD1. The CDR3 extends over 14 amino acids. Germline loops: CDR1 ENHRY, CDR2 SYGVKD.

This chain connects TRBV20-1 to TRBJ1-5; D is uncertain. CDR3 length: 13 amino acids. Trimming removed 3 bases at V and 3 bases at J, with 9 bases between. Per the germline V gene, CDR1 is DFQATT and CDR2 is SNEGSKA (reference sequence). DNA of the CDR3: TGCAGTGCTAGTACAGCCACCAATCAGCCCCAGCATTTT. Translated: CSASTATNQPQHF.

This clonotype has only a few counts. The V gene is TRBV9, the J gene TRBJ1-3; D unclear. The ends were cut back, 1 base at V and 4 bases at J, with 3 bases in the middle. The CDR3 is 12 amino acids. Germline lookup yields CDR1 SGDLS and CDR2 YYNGEE. CDR3 nucleotides: TGTGCCAGCAGCGTACAAGGAAACACCATATATTTT. Its translation: CASSVQGNTIYF.

This clonotype was counted at least ten times. The chain joins TRBV6-6 to TRBJ2-6, with TRBD1 matching over 7 bases. Germline V CDR1 and CDR2: MNHNY, SVGAGI (reference sequence). Trimming cost V 2 bases and J 4 bases; bases outside gene matches: 5. The CDR3 spans 16 residues. The DNA of the CDR3 is TGTGCCAGCAGTTACCCGACAGGGACCGGGGCCAACGTCCTGACTTTC. Residues: CASSYPTGTGANVLTF.

V gene TRBV20-1 combines with J gene TRBJ2-1; perhaps TRBD2 as D (5 bases). The CDR3 covers 14 residues. Trimming shortened V by 3 bases and J by 8 bases, and 17 bases separated the two germline ends. Germline assignment: CDR1 DFQATT and CDR2 SNEGSKA (reference sequence). In DNA form, the CDR3 reads TGCAGTGCTAGCCGGGTGCGGGCCAGCGATGAGCAGTTCTTC. Translating gives CSASRVRASDEQFF.

The chain couples TRBV7-2 to TRBJ2-1; D gene uncertain. The V gene lost 2 bases and the J gene lost 1 base, with 9 bases spanning the gap. Germline V CDR1 and CDR2: SGHTA, FQGNSA. The CDR3 is 15 amino acids. CDR3 sequence: CASSLRVDSYNEQFF. In DNA, the CDR3 is TGTGCCAGCAGCTTACGGGTGGATTCCTACAATGAGCAGTTCTTC.

CDR3 DNA sequence: TGCGCCAGCAGCTTCTCGACTAGCGGGACAAACGAGCAGTACTTC. This encodes CASSFSTSGTNEQYF. This rearrangement joins TRBV5-1 to TRBJ2-7; 11 bases are shared with TRBD2. The J segment lost 5 bases and the V segment lost 2 bases, leaving 6 bases of the junction unmatched. The CDR3 runs 15 residues. Germline V CDR1 and CDR2: SGHRS, YFSETQ.

There are many counts of this clonotype. The chain couples TRBV18 to TRBJ1-6; TRBD1 might be the D (5 bases). Deletions cut 3 bases from V and 8 bases from J, with 11 bases between. Germline V gene lookup returns CDR1 KGHSH and CDR2 LQKENI. The CDR3 is 14 residues long. The CDR3 spells CASSPTQGDSPLHF. The CDR3 nucleotides are TGTGCCAGCTCACCTACCCAGGGCGATTCACCCCTCCACTTT.

This clonotype was seen at least ten times. The chain combines TRBV5-4 with TRBJ1-6, with D possibly matching TRBD1 (5 bases). V was trimmed by 2 bases and J by 9 bases, leaving 12 bases between them. The CDR3 extends over 14 amino acids. In germline, CDR1 is SGHNT, CDR2 YYREEE (reference sequence). CDR3 protein: CASSFGTLGSPLHF. The CDR3 DNA follows: TGTGCCAGCAGCTTTGGGACTCTAGGTTCACCCCTCCACTTT.

This clonotype was observed many times. This rearrangement joins TRBV4-2 to TRBJ2-7; 7 bases are a match to TRBD2. J lost 2 bases, V lost 2 bases, and 3 bases had no gene match. CDR1 is LGHNA and CDR2 is YNFKEQ in the germline V gene. This CDR3 contains 14 residues. This chain's CDR3 is CASSQPGTTYEQYF. The CDR3 DNA reads TGTGCCAGCAGCCAACCAGGGACTACCTACGAGCAGTACTTC.

The J gene is TRBJ2-5, the V gene TRBV5-1, with a possible D match to TRBD2 (6 bases). There are 15 residues in the CDR3. Germline V lookup: CDR1 SGHRS, CDR2 YFSETQ. V lost 3 bases and J lost 2, with 14 bases in between. CDR3: CASSSRFAGQETQYF. The CDR3 DNA sequence: TGCGCCAGCAGCTCTCGGTTTGCGGGGCAAGAGACCCAGTACTTC.

This clonotype was recorded many times. V usage is TRBV5-5 and J usage is TRBJ2-7, with D possibly TRBD1 on 5 matching bases. Germline CDR1 reads SGHKS; CDR2 reads YYEKEE (reference sequence). The CDR3 contains 14 residues. The ends were cut back, 0 bases at V and 6 bases at J, with 13 bases in the middle. CDR3 sequence (DNA): TGTGCCAGCAGCTTGGCTGACTGGACACGCGAGCAGTACTTC. Protein product: CASSLADWTREQYF.

This clonotype showed up just a few times. This chain connects TRBV7-9 to TRBJ2-3; D gene ambiguous. Trimming took off 3 bases at V and 7 bases at J, with 11 bases between the two ends. CDR3 length: 13 residues. Germline lookup yields CDR1 SEHNR and CDR2 FQNEAQ (reference sequence). CDR3 in amino acids: CASSFVLVNTQYF. The CDR3 nucleotides read TGTGCCAGCAGCTTTGTATTAGTTAATACGCAGTATTTT.

This clonotype occurred a few times. The chain links TRBV28 to TRBJ2-3, with 9 nucleotides matching TRBD2. The CDR3 runs to 16 residues. Germline values: CDR1 MDHEN, CDR2 SYDVKM. V gave up 5 bases and J gave up 2 bases; unmatched junction bases: 8. The CDR3 DNA reads TGTGCCAGCAGTGGCGGGAGGGGGGGCCTCACAGATACGCAGTATTTT. Its translation is CASSGGRGGLTDTQYF.

There are a few counts of this clonotype. This chain joins TRBV7-2 and TRBJ2-7, with D unresolved. Germline lookup yields CDR1 SGHTA and CDR2 FQGNSA. V lost 3 bases and J lost 10, with 10 bases in between. There are 11 residues in the CDR3. CDR3 nucleotide sequence: TGTGCCAGCAGCTTTTCGTGGATCCAGTACTTC. As protein: CASSFSWIQYF.

This clonotype has at least ten counts. V and J are TRBV29-1 and TRBJ1-2; D not certain. The CDR3 has 12 amino acids. V was pared by 4 bases and J by 4 bases, with 10 bases between. Germline V gene sequence: CDR1 SQVTM, CDR2 ANQGSEA. CDR3: CSVVPATYGYTF. DNA of the CDR3: TGCAGCGTTGTTCCGGCCACCTATGGCTACACCTTC.

This clonotype was detected ten times or more. The genes are TRBV10-1 and TRBJ2-3; TRBD1 agrees at 7 bases. Germline V lookup: CDR1 WNHNN, CDR2 SYGVQD (reference sequence). Germline trimming cut 6 bases from V and 1 base from J; bases unmatched to any gene: 4. This CDR3 has 14 amino acids. CDR3 amino acids: CASSSTGGTDTQYF. The CDR3 DNA follows: TGCGCCAGCAGCTCCACAGGGGGCACAGATACGCAGTATTTT.